This entry describes one T cell receptor beta chain. Its specificity is not known. This sample stems from a study of monozygotic twins with inflammatory bowel disease. Points from the study as a whole: Different T cell subtypes could not be distinguished.

The CDR3 has 16 residues. The germline CDR1 and CDR2 sequences are SGHRS and YFSETQ. TCRdb reprocessed the 5' RACE reads, with one entry per CDR3 protein and no DNA. The sample features around 100,000 distinct CDR3 sequences, with approximately 1.8% in its top ten. The chain combines TRBV5-1 with TRBJ1-6; the TRBD1 assignment by TCRdb is unverifiable without DNA. The sequenced sample was blood. The receptor's source is a human donor with ulcerative colitis or Crohn's disease, or a healthy co-twin of an affected twin (not recorded which). CDR3 protein: CASSRDTGYNNSPLHF.